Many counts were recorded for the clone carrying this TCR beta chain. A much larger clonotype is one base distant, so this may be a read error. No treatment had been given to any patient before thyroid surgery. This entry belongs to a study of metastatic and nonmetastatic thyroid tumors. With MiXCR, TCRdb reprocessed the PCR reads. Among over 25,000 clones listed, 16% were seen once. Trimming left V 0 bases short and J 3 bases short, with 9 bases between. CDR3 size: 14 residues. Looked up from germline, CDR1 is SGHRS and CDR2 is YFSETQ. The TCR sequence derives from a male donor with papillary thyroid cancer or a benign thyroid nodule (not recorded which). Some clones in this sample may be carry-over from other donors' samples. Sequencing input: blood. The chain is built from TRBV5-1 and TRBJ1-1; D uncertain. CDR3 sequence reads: CASSLDSSDTEAFF. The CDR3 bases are TGCGCCAGCAGCTTGGACAGCTCCGACACTGAAGCTTTCTTT. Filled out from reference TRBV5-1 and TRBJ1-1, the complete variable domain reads KAGVTQTPRYLIKTRGQQVTLSCSPISGHRSVSWYQQTPGQGLQFLFEYFSETQRNKGNFPGRFSGRQFSNSRSEMNVSTLELGDSALYLCASSLDSSDTEAFFGQGTRLTVV.